The 5 T cell receptor beta chains presented below share a single source sample, sequenced in a study of immune evolution from preneoplasia to lung adenocarcinoma. Data came from immunoSEQ multiplex PCR; TCRdb stores just in-frame clones and leaves some out. The repertoire holds several thousand clones, roughly 85% seen once, with 2% to 2.5% in the top ten. Sequenced sample: FFPE invasive lung adenocarcinoma tissue. These receptors were obtained from a person in their fifties or sixties with lung adenocarcinoma.

This clone was recorded once. V usage is TRBV28 and J usage is TRBJ1-2; D not resolved. This CDR3 is 14 amino acids long. V lost 5 bases to trimming and J lost 3 bases, with 13 bases between them. Germline V lookup: CDR1 MDHEN, CDR2 SYDVKM. The CDR3 region has the DNA TGTGCCAGCAGTCCTCCCACAGCCGACTATGGCTACACCTTC. This gives the protein CASSPPTADYGYTF.

This rearrangement joins TRBV18 to TRBJ1-1; D not resolved. The CDR3 is 15 residues long. Germline-derived CDR1 and CDR2 are KGHSH and LQKENI. The V end lost 0 bases, the J end lost 0 bases, and 8 bases lay between the germline ends. This CDR3 is CASSPPNPMNTEAFF. Written as DNA, the CDR3 is TGTGCCAGCTCACCACCGAATCCCATGAACACTGAAGCTTTCTTT.

The V call is TRBV14, the J call TRBJ2-2, with a possible D match to TRBD2 (6 bases). From germline, CDR1 is SGHDN and CDR2 FVKESK. The V gene lost 2 bases and the J gene lost 0 bases, with 7 bases spanning the gap. The CDR3 consists of 15 residues. CDR3 region: CASSQQRANTGELFF. The CDR3 nucleotides read TGTGCCAGCAGCCAACAGCGGGCGAACACCGGGGAGCTGTTTTTT.

CDR3 residues: CASSLDRGSDTQYF. The CDR3 DNA reads TGTGCCAGCAGCTTAGATCGGGGTTCAGATACGCAGTATTTT. This chain uses TRBV11-2 with TRBJ2-3, with D perhaps TRBD2 (5 bases). Trimming stripped 0 bases from V and 4 bases from J, with 8 bases between. Per germline, CDR1 SGHAT and CDR2 FQNNGV. This CDR3 spans 14 amino acids.

The chain uses TRBV15 and TRBJ1-1; 10 bases agree with TRBD1. Germline V gene data show CDR1 as LNHNV and CDR2 as YYDKDF (reference sequence). The CDR3 has 14 amino acids. The junction had 7 bases not matched to a gene; V was cut back by 0 bases and J by 12 bases. CDR3 amino acids: CATSRDDRGRFPFF. CDR3 sequence (DNA): TGTGCCACCAGCAGAGATGACAGGGGGCGTTTTCCTTTCTTT.